This T cell receptor (beta chain) came from a study of blood T cell repertoires in COVID-19. Assay: immunoSEQ multiplex PCR; the TCRdb copy retains only in-frame clones and omits some. Among about 260,000 clones listed, roughly 84% were seen once. V trimming: 4 bases; J trimming: 4 bases; junction bases outside the gene matches: 7. Germline V gives CDR1 SGHVT, CDR2 SQSDAQ. CDR3 length equals 16 residues. Sequencing was carried out using peripheral blood. This TCR was sampled from a man between 60 and 70 years old with acute or convalescent COVID-19. This chain joins TRBV7-4 and TRBJ2-1, with 10 bases matching TRBD2. The CDR3 region has the DNA TGTGCCAGCAGCTCCGAACTAGCGGGGTGTTACAATGAGCAGTTCTTC. It is translated as CASSSELAGCYNEQFF.